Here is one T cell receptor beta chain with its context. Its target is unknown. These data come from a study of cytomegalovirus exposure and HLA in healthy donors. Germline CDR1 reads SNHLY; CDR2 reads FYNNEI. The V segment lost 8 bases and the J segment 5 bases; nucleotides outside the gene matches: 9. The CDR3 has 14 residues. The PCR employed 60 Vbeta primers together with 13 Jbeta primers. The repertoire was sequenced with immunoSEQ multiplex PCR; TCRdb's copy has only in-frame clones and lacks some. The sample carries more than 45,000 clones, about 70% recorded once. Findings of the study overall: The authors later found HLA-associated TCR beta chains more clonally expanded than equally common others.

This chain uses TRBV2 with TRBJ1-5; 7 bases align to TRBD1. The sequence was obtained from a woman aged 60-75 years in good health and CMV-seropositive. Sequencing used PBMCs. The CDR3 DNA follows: TGTGCCAGCGGCCCGACAGGGAAAGATCAGCCCCAGCATTTT. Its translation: CASGPTGKDQPQHF.